The clone carrying this T cell receptor (beta chain) was seen only a few times. Original processing notes: Nucleated cell counts were estimated from reference gene primer amplification. Sequenced by immunoSEQ multiplex PCR; TCRdb stores in-frame clones only, minus some. V and J calls and clone size are given by that table; D and trimming were obtained from the DNA. The sample records some 62,000 clones, under 85% being singletons. These data belong to a study of blood T cell repertoires in COVID-19. Study-wide context: COVID-19 samples, acute and convalescent, were from the United States, Italy and Spain. The analysed material was cDNA or gDNA that came from T cells, B-cell-depleted T cells, or PBMCs.

Trimming cost V 3 bases and J 2 bases; bases outside gene matches: 5. Germline V gene data show CDR1 as SGHRS and CDR2 as YFSETQ. This CDR3 is 15 amino acids long. Sequencing was performed on peripheral blood. The genes are TRBV5-1 and TRBJ2-1; 7 nucleotides agree with TRBD2. The TCR sequence derives from a woman of 80 years or more with active or convalescent COVID-19. CDR3 sequence reads: CASSSGGLTYNEQFF. In DNA, the CDR3 is TGCGCCAGCAGCTCGGGGGGACTAACCTACAATGAGCAGTTCTTC. The full variable domain, completed using reference TRBV5-1 and TRBJ2-1, is KAGVTQTPRYLIKTRGQQVTLSCSPISGHRSVSWYQQTPGQGLQFLFEYFSETQRNKGNFPGRFSGRQFSNSRSEMNVSTLELGDSALYLCASSSGGLTYNEQFFGPGTRLTVL.